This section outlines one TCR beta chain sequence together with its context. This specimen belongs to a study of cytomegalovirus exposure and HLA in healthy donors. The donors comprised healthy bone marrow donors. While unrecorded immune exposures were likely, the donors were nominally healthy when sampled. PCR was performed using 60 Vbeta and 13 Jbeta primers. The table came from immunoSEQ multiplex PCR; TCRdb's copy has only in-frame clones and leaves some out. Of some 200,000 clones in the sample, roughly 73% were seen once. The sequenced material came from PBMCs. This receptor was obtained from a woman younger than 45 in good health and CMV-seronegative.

The CDR3 region has the DNA TGTGCCAGCAGCTTGGCCTGGAGGGGGCGAGACTATGGCTACACCTTC. It specifies CASSLAWRGRDYGYTF. The V call is TRBV5-6, the J call TRBJ1-2; 7 bases align to TRBD1. The ends lost 0 bases at V and 3 bases at J; junction bases unmatched: 8. The CDR3 runs 16 residues. Germline CDR1 is SGHDT and CDR2 is YYEEEE.